The 7 T cell receptor beta chains below come from one sample, sequenced in a study of T cells in tumors after PD-1 blockade. Produced via immunoSEQ multiplex PCR; TCRdb's table is partial and in-frame only. The sample includes some 15,000 clones, 80% to 85% seen only once; the top ten take around 25%. The sequences come from PBMCs, collected after anti-PD-1 treatment. All receptors come from a human donor with basal cell carcinoma.

This clone was detected a few times. The V and J genes are TRBV30 and TRBJ2-3, with 8 bases fitting TRBD1. J lost 4 bases, V lost 2 bases, and 11 bases had no gene match. CDR3 size: 16 residues. Germline CDR1 GTSNPN, CDR2 SVGIG (reference sequence). CDR3 sequence reads: CAWSPSPGQGADTQYF. The CDR3 coding sequence is TGTGCCTGGAGTCCCTCACCTGGACAGGGCGCAGATACGCAGTATTTT.

This chain links TRBV28 with TRBJ1-2, with 8 nucleotides matching TRBD1. CDR3 size: 15 residues. Germline CDR1 reads MDHEN; CDR2 reads SYDVKM. V was clipped by 3 bases and J by 5 bases; unmatched bases: 8. The CDR3 DNA sequence: TGTGCCAGCAGTTTCTCCGGGACAGGCATTTATGGCTACACCTTC. Protein: CASSFSGTGIYGYTF.

The rearrangement links TRBV7-9 to TRBJ2-5; 7 bases are shared with TRBD1. The CDR3 consists of 12 residues. The germline V gene encodes CDR1 SEHNR and CDR2 FQNEAQ (reference sequence). V dropped 1 base and J dropped 9; count of bases not matched to a gene: 2. DNA for the CDR3: TGTGCCAGCAGCTTAGAAGACAGGGCCCAGTACTTC. It specifies CASSLEDRAQYF. The variable domain in full, with the rest retrieved from reference TRBV7-9 and TRBJ2-5, is DTGVSQNPRHKITKRGQNVTFRCDPISEHNRLYWYRQTLGQGPEFLTYFQNEAQLEKSRLLSDRFSAERPKGSFSTLEIQRTEQGDSAMYLCASSLEDRAQYFGPGTRLLVL.

The chain is built from TRBV28 and TRBJ2-1, with 7 bases aligning to TRBD1. V dropped 3 bases and J dropped 2; count of bases not matched to a gene: 1. The CDR3 covers 14 residues. Germline V lookup: CDR1 MDHEN, CDR2 SYDVKM. The CDR3 spells CASSFRGTYNEQFF. In DNA, the CDR3 is TGTGCCAGCAGTTTCAGGGGGACCTACAATGAGCAGTTCTTC.

This chain connects TRBV5-1 to TRBJ1-1; D call uncertain. The CDR3 runs to 14 residues. CDR1 and CDR2 (germline): SGHRS, YFSETQ. Trimming cost V 0 bases and J 2 bases, with 8 bases left between them. The CDR3 DNA reads TGCGCCAGCAGCTTGGGGGCGACAAACACTGAAGCTTTCTTT. This encodes CASSLGATNTEAFF.

The J gene is TRBJ2-5, the V gene TRBV5-1; D perhaps matches TRBD1 (6 bases). With 7 bases removed from V and 2 bases from J, the gap between germline ends came to 12 bases. CDR3 length equals 13 residues. CDR1 is SGHRS and CDR2 is YFSETQ in the germline V gene. The CDR3 reads CASGDTGQETQYF. CDR3 coding DNA: TGCGCCAGCGGGGACACGGGACAAGAGACCCAGTACTTC.

This clone was detected once. J is TRBJ2-1 and V is TRBV4-2, with D perhaps TRBD2 (6 bases). The V and J ends lost 1 base and 8 bases respectively, with 15 bases between them. The CDR3 length is 15 residues. Germline CDR1 LGHNA, CDR2 YNFKEQ. CDR3 coding DNA: TGTGCCAGCAGCCAAGGGGACGGGGGTAGAGATGAGCAGTTCTTC. Protein sequence: CASSQGDGGRDEQFF.